This T cell receptor (beta chain) was captured in a study of Ad26.COV2.S vaccination and SARS-CoV-2 variants (dated by TCRdb to the early 2020s). At the level of the whole study: Vaccine-arm donors came from COV1001, a multicentre, randomized, double-blind, placebo-controlled phase I-IIa trial of Ad26.COV2.S in healthy adults. Ad26.COV2.S was administered intramuscularly at 5 x 10^10 or 1 x 10^11 viral particles, either as a single shot or as two shots given 56 days apart. TCRbeta repertoire sequencing served as the tool for gauging how specific and how broad the SARS-CoV-2-reactive T cell receptors were following Ad26.COV2.S vaccination. The TCR-sequenced set comprised approximately 32 samples: 19 Ad26.COV2.S vaccine recipients, 5 placebo recipients and 8 SARS-CoV-2 convalescent individuals. Trial participants were randomized into five groups of five, in which low-dose or high-dose Ad26.COV2.S was given once or twice, or placebo was given on both occasions. Throughout the experiments and outcome assessment, investigators stayed blinded to trial group allocation.

The treatment or condition label here, explained by the study, means: around 19 received Ad26.COV2.S at low or high dose, single or two shots; several received placebo; per-sample allocation not given. Repertoires of vaccine and placebo recipients were sequenced from samples collected on day 63 after the first injection. In Cohort 1b, 25 to 30 adults aged 18-55 years were enrolled at a single site in Boston, USA, between 29 July and 7 August 2020. Ad26.COV2.S was a replication-incompetent adenovirus type 26 vector expressing a prefusion-stabilized SARS-CoV-2 spike protein from the original Wuhan strain. TCRbeta CDR3 regions were sequenced with the immunoSEQ Assay. After extraction, genomic DNA underwent amplification by bias-controlled multiplex PCR, followed by high-throughput sequencing. Concerning the study's data processing: To quantify the absolute abundance of every unique TCRbeta CDR3 region, sequences were collapsed and filtered. T cell fraction was estimated by normalizing TCRbeta template counts to usable DNA, which was measured by amplifying reference genes present in all nucleated cells. Repertoire TCRs were annotated as SARS-CoV-2-specific by exact matching of V gene, CDR3 amino acid sequence and J gene to a known reactive TCR set. MIRA supplied the reference SARS-CoV-2 TCR set, which was filtered for enrichment in COVID-19-positive ImmuneCODE repertoires so that public or cross-reactive TCRs were removed. Drawing on the MIRA antigens, annotated TCRs were analysed further at the level of specific ORF or position within ORF. Depth was the summed frequency of annotated unique rearrangements, while breadth was defined as annotated unique rearrangements over total unique productive rearrangements. Two-sided Wilcoxon rank-sum tests were used to compare TCR breadth between groups. This is the immuneACCESS table as TCRdb keeps it, with only in-frame sequences that have V and J called. A part of the clones is gone; compared with another copy, unresolved V genes explain less than half, and the rest is unexplained. The DNA gave D and trimming, while V, J and clone size come from that table. For this sample the table gives about half a million clones, of which 80% to 90% were detected only once. The ten biggest clones cover 1.7% of the sample.

Overall study results and their limits: The study lacked the statistical power to compare responses across vaccine doses or regimens. After vaccination, substantial breadth of spike-specific CD8+ and CD4+ T cell responses was reported. Spike-specific TCR breadth was higher in Ad26.COV2.S recipients than in placebo recipients (P = 0.0014). It was noted by the authors that total T cell responses may have been underestimated by the TCR breadth and depth analyses. Vaccine and placebo recipients had similar non-spike TCR breadth, a finding consistent with the vaccine containing only spike.

This clone has only a few counts. Its antigen specificity is not known. Per-base qualities were not stored, and no clone one base away is much larger. Trimming removed 6 bases from V and 8 bases from J, leaving 18 bases between the germline ends. As encoded in the germline V gene, CDR1 is SGHRS while CDR2 is YFSETQ. Inclusive of the bounding cysteine and phenylalanine, the CDR3 is 15 residues long. The entry retains the CDR3 DNA only, 45 bases that are in frame from base 1. The sample was peripheral blood, taken in a trial of Ad26.COV2.S vaccine versus placebo. The chain uses TRBV5-1 and TRBJ1-6, and TRBD1 may be the D gene, going by 5 matching bases. This TCR derives from a person aged 18-65 years who received the Ad26.COV2.S COVID-19 vaccine or a placebo. The CDR3 protein sequence reads: CASKIRARGDSPLHF. The nucleotides read TGCGCCAGCAAAATCAGGGCCCGTGGGGATTCACCCCTCCACTTT.